The 27 T cell receptor beta chains below come from one sample, sequenced in a study of HIV-infected patients and healthy controls (dated by TCRdb to the mid-2010s). The library was obtained by 5' RACE. The sample was run on an Illumina MiSeq. SuperScript III was used to reverse transcribe 500 ng RNA with primers targeting the alpha and beta constant regions. Alpha and beta chain libraries were generated separately via chain-specific third strand synthesis with multiplexing indices. Using fastp trimming at Q25 and MiXCR clonotype assembly, TCRdb reanalyzed the public sequencing data and kept in-frame beta chains. Rows are combined by CDR3 protein, so each entry shows the most common genes and DNA. For this sample there are 10,000 or so distinct CDR3 sequences; approximately 8% appear just once. Under 6% of the sample belongs to the ten largest clones. Whole blood was used without fractionating the cells, so the repertoire represented all peripheral T cells without sorting.

Material: blood. These receptors came from an adult in good health.

The chain uses TRBV19 and TRBJ2-6; D may be TRBD1 (6 bases). V lost 8 bases, J lost 0 bases, and 29 bases lay in between. The CDR3 is 21 residues long. CDR1 LNHDA and CDR2 SQIVND come from the germline V gene (reference sequence). The DNA of the CDR3 is TGTGCCAGTGGTAGAAGGGCCGGCCAGGTCAGGGGTAACTCTGGGGCCAACGTCCTGACTTTC. This encodes CASGRRAGQVRGNSGANVLTF.

By share, this clonotype counts as medium-sized. This rearrangement joins TRBV5-1 to TRBJ1-2; a possible D gene is TRBD1 (6 bases). The V end lost 2 bases, the J end lost 4 bases, and 9 bases lay between the germline ends. CDR3 size: 13 residues. CDR1 and CDR2 (germline): SGHRS, YFSETQ. The CDR3 bases are TGCGCCAGCAGCTTAACAGGGATCTATGGCTACACCTTC. Amino acid sequence: CASSLTGIYGYTF. Full variable domain (remainder filled in from reference TRBV5-1 and TRBJ1-2): KAGVTQTPRYLIKTRGQQVTLSCSPISGHRSVSWYQQTPGQGLQFLFEYFSETQRNKGNFPGRFSGRQFSNSRSEMNVSTLELGDSALYLCASSLTGIYGYTFGSGTRLTVV.

This clonotype was counted many times. The chain combines TRBV2 with TRBJ2-1; the match to TRBD1 covers 7 bases. The CDR3 is made up of 16 amino acids. Germline CDR1 is SNHLY and CDR2 is FYNNEI. The trim removed 2 bases at V and 5 bases at J, leaving 9 bases unmatched. The DNA for the CDR3 is TGTGCCAGCAGTGAAATGTATGGGACAGCAAACAATGAGCAGTTCTTC. This encodes CASSEMYGTANNEQFF.

By its share, this clonotype is medium-sized. The chain uses TRBV6-5 and TRBJ2-1; D remains ambiguous. Trimming removed 7 bases at V and 0 bases at J, with 4 bases between. Per germline, CDR1 MNHEY and CDR2 SVGAGI. The CDR3 is 12 amino acids. Written as DNA, the CDR3 is TGTGCCAGCACTAGCTCCTACAATGAGCAGTTCTTC. The encoded protein is CASTSSYNEQFF.

This clonotype was seen only a few times. The chain's CDR3 is CSGRTSGSSYNEQFF. CDR3 sequence (DNA): TGCAGCGGGCGGACTAGCGGGAGCTCCTACAATGAGCAGTTCTTC. V is TRBV29-1 and J is TRBJ2-1; 13 bases are a match to TRBD2. After removal of 7 bases from V and 0 bases from J, the junction contained 3 bases not matched to a gene. CDR3 length equals 15 residues. The germline CDR1 and CDR2 sequences are SQVTM and ANQGSEA.

The chain recombines TRBV30 with TRBJ2-3; TRBD1 is a possible D gene (5 bases). V lost 7 bases, J lost 0 bases, and 11 bases lay in between. The CDR3 totals 13 residues. Germline V lookup: CDR1 GTSNPN, CDR2 SVGIG (reference sequence). CDR3 protein: CAFDSTSTDTQYF. The CDR3 DNA reads TGTGCCTTTGACAGTACTAGCACAGATACGCAGTATTTT. Based on the CDR3 plus reference TRBV30 and TRBJ2-3, the full variable domain is SQTIHQWPATLVQPVGSPLSLECTVEGTSNPNLYWYRQAAGRGLQLLFYSVGIGQISSEVPQNLSASRPQDRQFILSSKKLLLSDSGFYLCAFDSTSTDTQYFGPGTRLTVL.

This clonotype qualifies as medium-sized (0.01 to 0.1%). The gene calls are TRBV7-8 and TRBJ2-5; TRBD1 or TRBD2 may be the D gene (6 bases each). Germline lookup yields CDR1 SGHVS and CDR2 FQNEAQ. Trimming left V 4 bases short and J 1 base short, with 13 bases between. This CDR3 is built from 15 residues. In DNA form, the CDR3 reads TGTGCCAGCAGCTGGGGGGCTTACCGCCAAGAGACCCAGTACTTC. Translation: CASSWGAYRQETQYF.

This clonotype was seen repeatedly, ten times or more. The gene calls are TRBV7-6 and TRBJ2-6; 12 nucleotides agree with TRBD2. Germline CDR1 reads SGHVS; CDR2 reads FNYEAQ. Losses at the gene ends were 5 bases for V and 3 bases for J; bases not matched to a gene: 5. The CDR3 is 17 residues long. The CDR3 region is CASSPLAGGHGANVLTF. The CDR3 coding sequence is TGTGCCAGCAGCCCACTAGCGGGGGGCCATGGGGCCAACGTCCTGACTTTC.

This clonotype is termed medium-sized. The chain uses TRBV12-3 or TRBV12-4 and TRBJ1-5; D unclear. V was pared by 6 bases and J by 1 base, with 13 bases between. This CDR3 region has 15 residues. CDR3 nucleotide sequence: TGTGCCAGCAGGTATGAGATGGGGAGCAATCAGCCCCAGCATTTT. It yields the protein CASRYEMGSNQPQHF.

This clonotype was observed a handful of times. The V and J genes are TRBV20-1 and TRBJ2-1; D gene uncertain. The CDR3 spans 17 residues. CDR1 and CDR2 (germline): DFQATT, SNEGSKA (reference sequence). Trimming shortened V by 0 bases and J by 0 bases, and 15 bases separated the two germline ends. This chain's CDR3 is CSARDRVSSISYNEQFF. The CDR3 nucleotides read TGCAGTGCTAGAGATCGAGTTTCCTCCATCTCCTACAATGAGCAGTTCTTC.

This clonotype ranks as medium-sized (0.01 to 0.1%). The J gene is TRBJ2-7, the V gene TRBV29-1; 7 bases are a match to TRBD2. With 4 bases clipped from V and 9 bases from J, the junction kept 6 bases outside the gene matches. The CDR3 totals 11 residues. The germline gives CDR1 SQVTM, CDR2 ANQGSEA. Here the CDR3 reads CSVVGGGRQYF. The CDR3 bases are TGCAGCGTTGTGGGGGGAGGGAGGCAGTACTTC.

In its sample, this clonotype was seen many times. This chain joins TRBV6-5 and TRBJ2-3, with D uncertain. V was clipped by 6 bases and J by 2 bases, with 18 bases between them. Looked up from germline, CDR1 is MNHEY and CDR2 is SVGAGI. The CDR3 length is 16 residues. The CDR3 loop is CASRPDRWGSTDTQYF. The CDR3 region has the DNA TGTGCCAGCAGGCCCGACCGTTGGGGTTCCACAGATACGCAGTATTTT.

This clonotype was seen only a few times. The chain links TRBV5-1 to TRBJ2-5; 8 bases agree with TRBD1. Per germline, CDR1 SGHRS and CDR2 YFSETQ. Germline trimming cut 4 bases from V and 5 bases from J; bases unmatched to any gene: 13. This CDR3 region has 16 residues. The CDR3 region has the DNA TGCGCCAGCAGCACCGGACAGGGCGAATCTCTGGAGACCCAGTACTTC. This sequence encodes CASSTGQGESLETQYF.

This clonotype appeared many times. The chain employs TRBV27 and TRBJ1-5; 8 bases agree with TRBD1. The junction had 5 bases not matched to a gene; V was cut back by 3 bases and J by 10 bases. From germline, CDR1 is MNHEY and CDR2 SMNVEV (reference sequence). The CDR3 is 13 residues long. The CDR3 is CASSFADRDPQHF. CDR3 nucleotides: TGTGCCAGCAGTTTCGCGGACAGGGATCCCCAGCATTTT.

By sample fraction, this clonotype is medium-sized. The rearrangement links TRBV7-3 to TRBJ2-3; 11 bases fit TRBD2. Germline V gene data show CDR1 as SGHTA and CDR2 as FQGTGA. The CDR3 has 18 residues. V lost 2 bases to trimming and J lost 2 bases; unmatched junction nucleotides: 9. The CDR3 sequence: CASSLRAGTSGVTDTQYF. CDR3 nucleotide sequence: TGTGCCAGCAGCTTACGAGCCGGGACTAGCGGTGTCACAGATACGCAGTATTTT. The variable domain in full, completed from reference TRBV7-3 and TRBJ2-3, reads GAGVSQTPSNKVTEKGKYVELRCDPISGHTALYWYRQSLGQGPEFLIYFQGTGAADDSGLPNDRFFAVRPEGSVSTLKIQRTERGDSAVYLCASSLRAGTSGVTDTQYFGPGTRLTVL.

This clonotype was counted only a few times. The CDR3 DNA reads TGTGCCAGTAGTATTCTCCACAGCCTACGGGAGACCCAGTACTTC. Amino acids: CASSILHSLRETQYF. This sequence joins TRBV19 and TRBJ2-5; D uncertain. Germline CDR1 and CDR2: LNHDA and SQIVND (reference sequence). CDR3 length: 15 residues. V gave up 3 bases and J gave up 5 bases, with 16 bases separating them.

This clonotype counts as medium-sized. The V call is TRBV7-6, the J call TRBJ2-3, with D perhaps matching TRBD2 (5 bases). Between the trimmed V and J ends, which lost 1 base and 2 bases, there was a span of 13 bases. The CDR3 runs 16 residues. Germline V gene lookup returns CDR1 SGHVS and CDR2 FNYEAQ. For the CDR3, the DNA is TGTGCCAGCAGCTTAGTGCCTCTAGCCTACACAGATACGCAGTATTTT. Encoded protein: CASSLVPLAYTDTQYF. The whole variable domain, filled in from reference TRBV7-6 and TRBJ2-3, reads GAGVSQSPRYKVTKRGQDVALRCDPISGHVSLYWYRQALGQGPEFLTYFNYEAQQDKSGLPNDRFSAERPEGSISTLTIQRTEQRDSAMYRCASSLVPLAYTDTQYFGPGTRLTVL.

This sequence joins TRBV7-9 and TRBJ2-7; D remains unclear. V shed 3 bases and J shed 2 bases, with 8 bases lying between them. The CDR3 is 13 residues long. Germline V lookup: CDR1 SEHNR, CDR2 FQNEAQ (reference sequence). CDR3 loop: CASSFSGPYEQYF. For the CDR3, the DNA is TGTGCCAGCAGCTTCTCCGGCCCCTACGAGCAGTACTTC.

This clonotype was counted at least ten times. The gene calls are TRBV6-2 or TRBV6-3 and TRBJ2-7; a weak D match, TRBD1 (5 bases). CDR3 length: 14 amino acids. Trimming took off 6 bases at V and 3 bases at J, with 15 bases between the two ends. Germline V gives CDR1 MNHEY, CDR2 SVGEGT. CDR3 bases: TGTGCCAGCAGACCCGGACAAGAGCACTACGAGCAGTACTTC. Its protein product is CASRPGQEHYEQYF.

By share, this clonotype ranks as medium-sized. This CDR3 is CASSGVPGQRPQADTDTQYF. CDR3 bases: TGTGCCAGCAGCGGAGTACCGGGACAAAGACCGCAGGCGGACACAGATACGCAGTATTTT. The gene calls are TRBV5-6 and TRBJ2-3; the D gene is possibly TRBD1 (6 bases). Germline CDR1 is SGHDT and CDR2 is YYEEEE. The length of the CDR3 is 20 residues. Trimming took 4 bases from V and 2 from J, leaving 29 bases between them.

The gene calls are TRBV12-3 or TRBV12-4 and TRBJ1-4; a weak D match, TRBD1 (5 bases). V shed 5 bases and J shed 10 bases, with 17 bases lying between them. The CDR3 is made up of 14 amino acids. The CDR3 loop is CASSLTAPAGKLFF. The CDR3 DNA sequence: TGTGCCAGCAGTCTGACAGCCCCCGCGGGAAAACTGTTTTTT.

This clonotype was observed at least ten times. V usage is TRBV28 and J usage is TRBJ2-6; D gene ambiguous. V was trimmed by 1 base and J by 2 bases, leaving 12 bases between them. Germline V gene data show CDR1 as MDHEN and CDR2 as SYDVKM. CDR3 size: 17 residues. The CDR3 spells CASSLLGQRPGANVLTF. CDR3 DNA: TGTGCCAGCAGTTTATTGGGCCAACGACCTGGGGCCAACGTCCTGACTTTC.

At least ten counts were recorded for this clonotype. The genes are TRBV20-1 and TRBJ2-1, with TRBD2 matching 14 bases. The CDR3 consists of 17 residues. Germline CDR1 and CDR2: DFQATT and SNEGSKA (reference sequence). V lost 7 bases to trimming and J lost 3 bases; unmatched junction nucleotides: 11. CDR3 in amino acids: CSVPGLAGGMIYNEQFF. The CDR3, as DNA: TGCAGTGTTCCCGGACTAGCGGGAGGTATGATCTACAATGAGCAGTTCTTC.

This clonotype was seen repeatedly, ten times or more. The chain combines TRBV9 with TRBJ1-2, with TRBD1 matching over 8 bases. There are 14 residues in the CDR3. V dropped 6 bases and J dropped 7; count of bases not matched to a gene: 11. The germline gives CDR1 SGDLS, CDR2 YYNGEE. CDR3 nucleotides: TGTGCCAGCACCCCAACTGACAGGGGAGGTGGCTACACCTTC. This codes for CASTPTDRGGGYTF. The full variable domain, with the rest looked up from reference TRBV9 and TRBJ1-2, is DSGVTQTPKHLITATGQRVTLRCSPRSGDLSVYWYQQSLDQGLQFLIQYYNGEERAKGNILERFSAQQFPDLHSELNLSSLELGDSALYFCASTPTDRGGGYTFGSGTRLTVV.

Ten or more counts support this clonotype. CDR3 nucleotides: TGCAGCGTTGCGGGACAGACTCTCACTGAAGCTTTCTTT. It specifies CSVAGQTLTEAFF. The chain combines TRBV29-1 with TRBJ1-1; the match to TRBD1 covers 7 bases. This CDR3 spans 13 amino acids. Germline trimming cut 4 bases from V and 4 bases from J; bases unmatched to any gene: 6. From germline, CDR1 is SQVTM and CDR2 ANQGSEA.

This clonotype has ten or more counts. The chain joins TRBV5-1 to TRBJ2-1; D is uncertain. V was pared by 5 bases and J by 0 bases, with 6 bases between. The CDR3 covers 13 residues. CDR1 and CDR2 from the germline V gene are SGHRS and YFSETQ. CDR3: CASSSDSYNEQFF. As DNA, the CDR3 is TGCGCCAGCAGTTCCGACTCCTACAATGAGCAGTTCTTC.

The table lists this clonotype with many counts. The chain is built from TRBV7-2 and TRBJ2-1, with 7 positions matching TRBD2. Trimming took 5 bases from V and 0 from J; bases not matched to a gene: 7. Germline lookup yields CDR1 SGHTA and CDR2 FQGNSA. This CDR3 is 16 amino acids long. This CDR3 reads CASSPLLAPSYNEQFF. The DNA for the CDR3 is TGTGCCAGCAGCCCCCTACTAGCGCCCTCCTACAATGAGCAGTTCTTC. Variable domain in full (rest from reference TRBV7-2 and TRBJ2-1): GAGVSQSPSNKVTEKGKDVELRCDPISGHTALYWYRQSLGQGLEFLIYFQGNSAPDKSGLPSDRFSAERTGGSVSTLTIQRTQQEDSAVYLCASSPLLAPSYNEQFFGPGTRLTVL.